This T cell receptor (beta chain) was profiled in a study of shared clonotypes between healthy human individuals. Study observations and caveats: A handful of donors showed sharing of roughly 5% of naive CD4 clonotypes.

Adult Caucasians living in Nashville, Tennessee made up all of the donors. The germline V gene encodes CDR1 MNHEY and CDR2 SVGAGI. CDR3 length equals 13 residues. The ends were cut back, 1 base at V and 5 bases at J, with 6 bases in the middle. This clone has just a few counts. As yet, its antigen is unknown. Over several immunoSEQ plates, each subset's genomic DNA was distributed in even portions. Clones were read by immunoSEQ multiplex PCR, and TCRdb kept only the in-frame ones, dropping some. The sample carries approximately 500,000 clones, about 95% recorded once. The source of this sequence is a woman in her twenties or thirties in good health. The chain has TRBV6-5 and TRBJ1-5; D is unresolved. Sequenced sample: naive CD4+ T cells sorted from blood. Described subset: CD45RA+ positively selected. The CDR3 region has the DNA TGTGCCAGCAGTTACTTGGCAGATCAGCCCCAGCATTTT. Translation: CASSYLADQPQHF.